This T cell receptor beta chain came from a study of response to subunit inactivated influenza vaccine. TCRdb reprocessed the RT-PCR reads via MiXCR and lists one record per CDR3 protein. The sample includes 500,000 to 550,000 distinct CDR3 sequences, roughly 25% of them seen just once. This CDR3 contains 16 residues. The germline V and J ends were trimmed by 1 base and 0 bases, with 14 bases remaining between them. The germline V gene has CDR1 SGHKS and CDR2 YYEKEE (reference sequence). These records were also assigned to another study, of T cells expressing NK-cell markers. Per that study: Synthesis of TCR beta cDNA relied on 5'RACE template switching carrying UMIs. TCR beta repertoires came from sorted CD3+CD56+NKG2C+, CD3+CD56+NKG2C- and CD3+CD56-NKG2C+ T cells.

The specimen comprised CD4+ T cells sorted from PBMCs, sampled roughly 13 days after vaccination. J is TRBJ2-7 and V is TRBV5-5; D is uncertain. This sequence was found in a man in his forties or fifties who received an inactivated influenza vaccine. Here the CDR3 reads CASSLNGRQISYEQYF. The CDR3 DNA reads TGTGCCAGCAGCTTGAACGGCCGCCAGATCTCCTACGAGCAGTACTTC.